The rows below give T cell receptor beta chains drawn from one sample of a study of shared clonotypes between healthy human individuals. The assay was immunoSEQ multiplex PCR, and TCRdb's table has in-frame clones only and misses some. The sample contains more than 2 million clones, just under 95% of which appear only once. The sample comprised naive CD8+ T cells sorted from blood. These receptors were collected from a man between 18 and 35 years old in good health. Each CDR3 is given with its conserved first and last residue. D genes are given only for firm matches. The size entry is marked missing in some rows and otherwise reads once, few, many or a size class.

j_gene | v_gene | d_gene | abundance | CDR3aa | CDR3nt
TRBJ1-3 | TRBV7-9 | TRBD1 | - | CASSAAPGTVRGNTIYF | TGTGCCAGCAGCGCTGCCCCCGGGACAGTCCGTGGAAACACCATATATTTT
TRBJ1-1 | TRBV9 | - | - | CASSVESLGVTEAFF | TGTGCCAGCAGCGTAGAAAGCCTCGGGGTCACTGAAGCTTTCTTT
TRBJ1-4 | TRBV19 | - | - | CASSIAEGNEKLFF | TGTGCCAGTAGTATAGCCGAGGGAAATGAAAAACTGTTTTTT
TRBJ2-5 | TRBV25-1 | TRBD2 | - | CASSEGQGGETQYF | TGTGCCAGCAGTGAGGGGCAGGGAGGGGAGACCCAGTACTTC
TRBJ1-2 | TRBV7-9 | - | - | CASSSPDIFYGYTF | TGTGCCAGCAGCTCGCCGGACATATTCTATGGCTACACCTTC
TRBJ2-1 | TRBV4-3 | TRBD2 | once | CASSSLLAGAYNEQFF | TGCGCCAGCAGCTCTTTACTAGCGGGAGCCTACAATGAGCAGTTCTTC
TRBJ2-3 | TRBV4-1 | - | - | CASSQVGIADTQYF | TGCGCCAGCAGCCAAGTGGGGATCGCAGATACGCAGTATTTT
TRBJ1-6 | TRBV4-1 | - | - | CASSQVGPLGSPLHF | TGCGCCAGCAGCCAAGTTGGGCCCCTTGGTTCACCCCTCCACTTT
TRBJ1-2 | TRBV29-1 | - | - | CSAFTGTNYGYTF | TGCAGCGCCTTCACAGGGACTAACTATGGCTACACCTTC
TRBJ1-2 | TRBV9 | - | - | CASSVQGNYGYTF | TGTGCCAGCAGCGTGCAGGGTAACTATGGCTACACCTTC
TRBJ2-5 | TRBV2 | TRBD2 | - | CASSEGVMVAGKLETQYF | TGTGCCAGCAGTGAAGGAGTTATGGTAGCGGGGAAGTTAGAGACCCAGTACTTC
TRBJ2-7 | TRBV5-6 | - | - | CASSPDTSGEQYF | TGTGCCAGCAGCCCGGACACCTCCGGCGAGCAGTACTTC
TRBJ1-1 | TRBV29-1 | - | - | CSVEGADPEAFF | TGCAGCGTTGAAGGGGCCGACCCTGAAGCTTTCTTT
TRBJ1-5 | TRBV2 | - | - | CASSEGSRDINQPQHF | TGTGCCAGCAGTGAAGGTAGTAGGGACATAAATCAGCCCCAGCATTTT
TRBJ2-5 | TRBV4-1 | TRBD1 | - | CASSHPQGAQETQYF | TGCGCCAGCAGCCATCCACAGGGGGCCCAAGAGACCCAGTACTTC
TRBJ1-1 | TRBV19 | TRBD1 | - | CASSSVPGQGMNTEAFF | TGTGCCAGTAGTTCCGTCCCGGGACAGGGAATGAACACTGAAGCTTTCTTT
TRBJ2-7 | TRBV4-1 | TRBD1 | - | CASSIGTGPYEQYF | TGCGCCAGCAGCATCGGGACAGGCCCCTACGAGCAGTACTTC
TRBJ1-5 | TRBV2 | - | - | CASSGDGQSPLDQPQHF | TGTGCCAGCAGTGGGGACGGACAGTCCCCTCTGGATCAGCCCCAGCATTTT
TRBJ2-7 | TRBV27 | - | - | CASSFGGAGVYEQYF | TGTGCCAGCAGTTTTGGGGGGGCCGGGGTGTACGAGCAGTACTTC
TRBJ2-3 | TRBV5-1 | - | - | CASSLVGASTDTQYF | TGCGCCAGCAGCTTGGTAGGGGCTAGCACAGATACGCAGTATTTT
TRBJ2-7 | TRBV5-6 | TRBD2 | - | CASSLAGGRYTYEQYF | TGTGCCAGCAGCTTGGCCGGGGGGAGGTACACCTACGAGCAGTACTTC
TRBJ1-2 | TRBV27 | TRBD1 | - | CASSSLPTGPNYGYTF | TGTGCCAGCAGTTCCCTCCCGACAGGGCCCAACTATGGCTACACCTTC
TRBJ2-5 | TRBV13 | - | - | CASSTRGMDQETQYF | TGTGCCAGCAGCACCAGAGGTATGGACCAAGAGACCCAGTACTTC
TRBJ2-1 | TRBV10-2 | TRBD2 | - | CASEEHGTSGWDEQFF | TGCGCCAGCGAAGAGCACGGGACTAGCGGGTGGGATGAGCAGTTCTTC
TRBJ2-7 | TRBV28 | - | - | CASSQAGARLYEQYF | TGTGCCAGCAGCCAAGCCGGAGCCCGCCTCTACGAGCAGTACTTC
TRBJ1-4 | TRBV7-9 | - | - | CASSPTISREKLFF | TGTGCCAGCAGCCCTACAATCTCACGGGAAAAACTGTTTTTT
TRBJ1-1 | TRBV28 | - | - | CASSFATRGEAFF | TGTGCCAGCAGTTTCGCGACCCGCGGCGAAGCTTTCTTT
TRBJ1-5 | TRBV27 | - | - | CASSLWGSGNQPQHF | TGTGCCAGCAGTTTATGGGGTTCGGGCAATCAGCCCCAGCATTTT
TRBJ2-5 | TRBV6-5 | TRBD1 | - | CASSYSGTGGETQYF | TGTGCCAGCAGTTACTCCGGGACAGGGGGGGAGACCCAGTACTTC
TRBJ2-1 | TRBV27 | TRBD2 | once | CASSPLGVREDEQFF | TGTGCCAGCAGTCCCCTGGGAGTTCGGGAGGATGAGCAGTTCTTC
TRBJ2-7 | TRBV9 | - | - | CASSVGNSYEQYF | TGTGCCAGCAGCGTAGGGAATTCCTACGAGCAGTACTTC